The 21 T cell receptor beta chains presented below share a single source sample, sequenced in a study of molecular identifiers for immune sequencing clone quantification. Each CDR3 protein gets one entry after TCRdb re-called the PCR reads with MiXCR. The sample has 460,000 or so distinct CDR3 sequences; about 25% are singletons. Sequenced material: naive CD8+ T cells from blood, with Jurkat cell RNA spiked in. Subset: FACS-sorted CD8+CD4-CCR7+CD45RA+ naive T cells. These receptors all stem from a human donor in good health. Some libraries in this study had Jurkat cell RNA spiked in.

CDR3 DNA sequence: TGTGCCAGCAACGAGATTACGTACCAAGAGACCCAGTACTTC. This translates into CASNEITYQETQYF. This chain connects TRBV7-9 to TRBJ2-5, with unresolved D. The CDR3 spans 14 residues. V dropped 7 bases and J dropped 0 bases, with 12 bases sitting between them. In germline, CDR1 is SEHNR, CDR2 FQNEAQ (reference sequence).

This clonotype has a handful of counts. The chain joins TRBV10-3 to TRBJ2-7; TRBD1 matches at 8 bases. CDR3 length: 11 amino acids. V shed 11 bases, J shed 4 bases, and the junction held 4 bases outside the gene matches. Looked up from germline, CDR1 is ENHRY and CDR2 is SYGVKD. The CDR3, as DNA: TGTGCCGCCGGACAGGGTTACGAGCAGTACTTC. Translating it yields CAAGQGYEQYF.

This clonotype was seen many times. The gene calls are TRBV18 and TRBJ2-3, with 8 bases lining up with TRBD2. V was pared by 3 bases and J by 4 bases, with 6 bases of the junction left unmatched. Germline V lookup: CDR1 KGHSH, CDR2 LQKENI. The length of the CDR3 is 15 residues. Written as DNA, the CDR3 is TGTGCCAGCTCACCGGGACTAGGAAGTCCAGATACGCAGTATTTT. Protein product: CASSPGLGSPDTQYF.

About this clonotype: This may be a read error: a much more frequent sequence differs by one nucleotide. The rearrangement joins TRBV7-6 to TRBJ2-4; no definite D call. The CDR3 runs to 12 residues. Germline assignment: CDR1 SGHVS and CDR2 FNYEAQ. The CDR3 DNA is TGTGCCAGCGGCTTTGCCGAAGGCATTCAGTACTTC. The encoded protein is CASGFAEGIQYF.

The table lists this clonotype with a few counts. The CDR3, as DNA: TGTGCCAGCAGCCGCGGGACAGGGGGACTAGGTGTGTTTTTT. Its protein is CASSRGTGGLGVFF. This chain connects TRBV5-6 to TRBJ1-4; 11 bases are shared with TRBD1. The CDR3 consists of 14 residues. Germline V CDR1 and CDR2: SGHDT, YYEEEE. V dropped 4 bases and J dropped 15; count of bases not matched to a gene: 11.

This clonotype came up many times. The chain recombines TRBV19 with TRBJ1-4; D not resolved. V shed 7 bases and J shed 7 bases, with 10 bases lying between them. CDR1 is LNHDA and CDR2 is SQIVND in the germline V gene (reference sequence). This CDR3 comprises 12 residues. The CDR3 loop is CASTSGSEKLFF. The CDR3 bases are TGTGCCAGTACATCGGGAAGTGAAAAACTGTTTTTT.

This clonotype was found many times. J is TRBJ2-7 and V is TRBV7-9; D gene ambiguous. This CDR3 has 14 amino acids. Per germline, CDR1 SEHNR and CDR2 FQNEAQ (reference sequence). Trimming stripped 5 bases from V and 2 bases from J, with 13 bases between. CDR3 residues: CASSPWTATYEQYF. The CDR3 DNA reads TGTGCCAGCAGCCCTTGGACCGCTACCTACGAGCAGTACTTC.

This clonotype showed up many times. This chain joins TRBV4-1 and TRBJ1-2, with D uncertain. Germline-derived CDR1 and CDR2 are MGHRA and YSYEKL. Trimming cost V 0 bases and J 4 bases, with 12 bases left between them. This CDR3 has 15 residues. The CDR3 DNA reads as TGCGCCAGCAGCCAAGATTCTACGGACGGCTATGGCTACACCTTC. Its translation: CASSQDSTDGYGYTF.

The chain couples TRBV9 to TRBJ2-7, with D maybe TRBD1 (6 bases). V gave up 2 bases and J gave up 2 bases, with 11 bases separating them. The CDR3 totals 14 residues. The V gene's germline CDR1 is SGDLS and CDR2 YYNGEE. The CDR3 region has the DNA TGTGCCAGCAGCGTCCGGGACATTCCCTACGAGCAGTACTTC. It translates to CASSVRDIPYEQYF.

This clonotype was detected many times. The rearrangement links TRBV2 to TRBJ2-3; D is undetermined. This CDR3 has 10 residues. The germline gives CDR1 SNHLY, CDR2 FYNNEI. V was cut by 7 bases and J by 5 bases, with 4 bases left in between. The CDR3 sequence: CASILDTQYF. The CDR3 coding sequence is TGTGCCAGCATTTTAGATACGCAGTATTTT. The full variable domain, rest sourced from reference TRBV2 and TRBJ2-3, is EPEVTQTPSHQVTQMGQEVILRCVPISNHLYFYWYRQILGQKVEFLVSFYNNEISEKSEIFDDQFSVERPDGSNFTLKIRSTKLEDSAMYFCASILDTQYFGPGTRLTVL.

This clonotype has a handful of counts. The V and J genes are TRBV5-4 and TRBJ2-1; 7 bases map to TRBD1. J gave up 2 bases and V 4 bases, and 6 bases lay outside the gene matches. This CDR3 has 15 residues. Germline CDR1 and CDR2: SGHNT and YYREEE (reference sequence). In DNA, the CDR3 is TGTGCCAGCAGCGTGACAGGGTTGACCTACAATGAGCAGTTCTTC. Translating gives CASSVTGLTYNEQFF.

A remark on this clonotype: No conserved phenylalanine or tryptophan is present at the end of the CDR3, so a read error is the likely explanation. This chain joins TRBV19 and TRBJ1-5; D call uncertain. V lost 7 bases to trimming and J lost 0 bases, with 10 bases between them. The CDR3 has 14 residues. Germline-derived CDR1 and CDR2 are LNHDA and SQIVND (reference sequence). Here the CDR3 DNA reads TGTGCCAGTACCTATTACAATAGCAATCAGCCCCAGCATCTT. Translating gives CASTYYNSNQPQHL.

This clonotype turned up a few times. Relative to the germline gene, one junction end is altered; a read error may explain this. The chain uses TRBV19 and TRBJ2-1; TRBD2 is a possible D gene (7 bases). The CDR3 is made up of 11 amino acids. The germline V gene encodes CDR1 LNHDA and CDR2 SQIVND (reference sequence). This CDR3 is CASIGGREQLF. The DNA of the CDR3 is TGTGCCAGTATAGGGGGGCGGGAGCAGCTCTTC.

Ten or more counts support this clonotype. This rearrangement joins TRBV12-3 or TRBV12-4 to TRBJ2-3, with unresolved D. Trimming pared 2 bases from V and 0 bases from J, leaving 6 bases between. CDR3 size: 14 residues. The CDR3 region is CASSLKLSTDTQYF. As DNA, the CDR3 is TGTGCCAGCAGTTTAAAATTAAGCACAGATACGCAGTATTTT.

This clonotype has only a few counts. The V and J genes are TRBV12-3 or TRBV12-4 and TRBJ1-5, with D perhaps TRBD1 (5 bases). The CDR3 runs to 15 residues. Trimming pared 5 bases from V and 7 bases from J, leaving 18 bases between. CDR3 coding DNA: TGTGCCAGCAGTCGAAGACATCAGGCAGGGCAGCCCCAGCATTTT. It specifies CASSRRHQAGQPQHF.

Turning to this clonotype: Since a far larger clone is one base different, this is likely a read error. V usage is TRBV7-9 and J usage is TRBJ1-1, with no clear D. The CDR3 extends over 11 amino acids. V shed 5 bases and J shed 6 bases, with 7 bases lying between them. Germline CDR1 is SEHNR and CDR2 is FQNEAQ (reference sequence). The CDR3 region is CASSPSPEAFF. CDR3 nucleotide sequence: TGTGCCAGCAGCCCAAGTCCTGAAGCTTTCTTT. The variable domain in full, with the rest retrieved from reference TRBV7-9 and TRBJ1-1, is DTGVSQNPRHKITKRGQNVTFRCDPISEHNRLYWYRQTLGQGPEFLTYFQNEAQLEKSRLLSDRFSAERPKGSFSTLEIQRTEQGDSAMYLCASSPSPEAFFGQGTRLTVV.

With regard to this clonotype: A much larger clone sits a single nucleotide away, making a read error possible. No conserved phenylalanine or tryptophan is present at the end of the CDR3, so a read error is the likely explanation. The chain has TRBV29-1 and TRBJ1-1, with 9 bases lining up with TRBD1. CDR1 SQVTM and CDR2 ANQGSEA come from the germline V gene. V trimming: 7 bases; J trimming: 0 bases; junction bases outside the gene matches: 6. The CDR3 is 14 residues long. This CDR3 reads CSGSGTGLNTEAFL. The CDR3 DNA sequence: TGCAGCGGGAGCGGGACAGGGCTGAACACTGAAGCTTTCCTT.

The chain recombines TRBV11-2 with TRBJ1-2, with a possible D match to TRBD1 (5 bases). In germline, CDR1 is SGHAT, CDR2 FQNNGV. The CDR3 length is 13 residues. The V and J ends lost 5 bases and 6 bases respectively, with 13 bases between them. In DNA form, the CDR3 reads TGTGCCAGCAGCCCGATGGCGGGGGATGGCTACACCTTC. Protein: CASSPMAGDGYTF.

This clonotype occurred many times. The chain combines TRBV7-9 with TRBJ2-3; the D gene is possibly TRBD2 (6 bases). V lost 5 bases and J lost 0, with 21 bases in between. CDR3 length equals 18 residues. Germline V gene data show CDR1 as SEHNR and CDR2 as FQNEAQ (reference sequence). CDR3 DNA sequence: TGTGCCAGCAGCCCCACCTCTGGGGACTTCTATAGCACAGATACGCAGTATTTT. Translating it yields CASSPTSGDFYSTDTQYF.

This clonotype was detected only a few times. The chain combines TRBV4-3 with TRBJ2-7; 10 bases align to TRBD2. With V trimmed by 0 bases and J by 0 bases, 5 bases remained unmatched. This CDR3 region has 17 residues. Germline-derived CDR1 and CDR2 are LGHNA and YSLEER. CDR3 bases: TGCGCCAGCAGCCAAGATAGGATAGCGGGGGGCTCCTACGAGCAGTACTTC. The encoded protein is CASSQDRIAGGSYEQYF.

This clonotype was recorded at least ten times. V and J are TRBV20-1 and TRBJ2-7, with D tentatively TRBD2 (6 bases). The CDR3 runs 13 residues. Germline V gives CDR1 DFQATT, CDR2 SNEGSKA (reference sequence). CDR3 coding DNA: TGCTCCACATACCCCGAGACTAGTTACGAGCAGTACTTC. It yields the protein CSTYPETSYEQYF.